This TCR beta chain was found in a study of blood T cell repertoires in COVID-19. This clone was counted only a few times. Germline V gene sequence: CDR1 LNHDA, CDR2 SQIVND (reference sequence). The CDR3 is 15 amino acids. V shed 5 bases, J shed 4 bases, and the junction held 6 bases outside the gene matches. Some clones are missing from TCRdb's copy, which holds only in-frame ones; the method was immunoSEQ multiplex PCR. The table has about 15,000 clones, approximately 85% seen once. The sample taken for sequencing was peripheral blood. The sequence was obtained from a man between 65 and 85 years old in a cohort sampled during active COVID-19. The chain recombines TRBV19 with TRBJ2-2; 8 nucleotides line up with TRBD2. For the CDR3, the DNA is TGTGCCAGTAGTGGTATAGCGGGAATCACCGGGGAGCTGTTTTTT. It codes for CASSGIAGITGELFF.